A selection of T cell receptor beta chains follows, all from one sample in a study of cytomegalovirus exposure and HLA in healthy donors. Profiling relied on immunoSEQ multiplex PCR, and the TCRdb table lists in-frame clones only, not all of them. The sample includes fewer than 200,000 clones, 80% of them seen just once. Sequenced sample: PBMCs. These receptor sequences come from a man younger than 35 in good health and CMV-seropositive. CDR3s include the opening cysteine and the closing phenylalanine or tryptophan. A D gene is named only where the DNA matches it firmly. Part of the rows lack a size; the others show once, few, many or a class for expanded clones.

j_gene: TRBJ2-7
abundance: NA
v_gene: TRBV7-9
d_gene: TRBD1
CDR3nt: TGTGCCAGCAGCTCGGACAGGGGCTCCTACGAGCAGTACTTC
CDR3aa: CASSSDRGSYEQYF

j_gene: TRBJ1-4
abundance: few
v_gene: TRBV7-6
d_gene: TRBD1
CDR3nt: TGTGCCAGCAGCTTCGGGACAGGTGGAGAAAAACTGTTTTTT
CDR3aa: CASSFGTGGEKLFF

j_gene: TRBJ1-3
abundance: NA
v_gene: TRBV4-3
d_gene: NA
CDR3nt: TGCGCCAGCAGCCTCAACGAGGAAAACACCATATATTTT
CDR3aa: CASSLNEENTIYF

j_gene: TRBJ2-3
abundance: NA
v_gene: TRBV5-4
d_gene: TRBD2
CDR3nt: TGTGCCAGCAGCTTATTTGCGGGGAGGGCAGGAGATACGCAGTATTTT
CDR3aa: CASSLFAGRAGDTQYF

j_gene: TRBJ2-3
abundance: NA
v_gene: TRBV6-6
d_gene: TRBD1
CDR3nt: TGTGCCATCGGGACAGGGGGCTGGGATACGCAGTATTTT
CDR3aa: CAIGTGGWDTQYF

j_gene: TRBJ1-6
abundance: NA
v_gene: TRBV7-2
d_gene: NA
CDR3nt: TGTGCCAGCAGCAGTAGGGGTCCGGATAATTCACCCCTCCACTTT
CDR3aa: CASSSRGPDNSPLHF

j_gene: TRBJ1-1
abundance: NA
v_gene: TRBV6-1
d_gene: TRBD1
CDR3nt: TGTGCCAGCAGTACAGGGGTAACTGAAGCTTTCTTT
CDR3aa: CASSTGVTEAFF

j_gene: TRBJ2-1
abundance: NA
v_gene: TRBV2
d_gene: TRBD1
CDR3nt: TGTGCCGGAGGACAGGGGAGAGCTGAGCAGTTCTTC
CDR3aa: CAGGQGRAEQFF

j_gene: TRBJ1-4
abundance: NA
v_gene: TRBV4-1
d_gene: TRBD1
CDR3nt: TGCGCCAGCAGCCAAGATCGGGAACAGGGGGTCGACCATGAAAAACTGTTTTTT
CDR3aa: CASSQDREQGVDHEKLFF

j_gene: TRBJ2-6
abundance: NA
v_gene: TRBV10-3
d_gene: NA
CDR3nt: TGTGCCATCAGTCCCTGGCTGTCTGGGGCCAACGTCCTGACTTTC
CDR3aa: CAISPWLSGANVLTF

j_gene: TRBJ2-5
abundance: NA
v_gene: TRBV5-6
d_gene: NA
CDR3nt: TGTGCCAGCAGCTTGCAGGGAACCCAAGAGACCCAGTACTTC
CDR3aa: CASSLQGTQETQYF

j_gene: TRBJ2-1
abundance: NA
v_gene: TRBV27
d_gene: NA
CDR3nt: TGTGCCAGCAGTCCAACTAGAGGTCGGCACAATGAGCAGTTCTTC
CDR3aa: CASSPTRGRHNEQFF

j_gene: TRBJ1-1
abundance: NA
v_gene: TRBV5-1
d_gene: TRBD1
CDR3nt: TGCGCCAGCAGTTATGAGGGGGCTACTGCTGAAGCTTTCTTT
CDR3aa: CASSYEGATAEAFF

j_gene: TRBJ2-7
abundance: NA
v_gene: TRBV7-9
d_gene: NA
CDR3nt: TGTGCCAGCATGGGCGTTGACAGATCCTACGAGCAGTACTTC
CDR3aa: CASMGVDRSYEQYF

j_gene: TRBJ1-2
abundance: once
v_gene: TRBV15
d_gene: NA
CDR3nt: TGTGCCACCAGCGACGCCCGGTGGGAGAAGGGCTACACCTTC
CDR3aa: CATSDARWEKGYTF

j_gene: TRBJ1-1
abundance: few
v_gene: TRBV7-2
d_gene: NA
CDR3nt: TGTGCCAGCAGCTCACCGAGGGAGTTGGCTGAAGCTTTCTTT
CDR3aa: CASSSPRELAEAFF

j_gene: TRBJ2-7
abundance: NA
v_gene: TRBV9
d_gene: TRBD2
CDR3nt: TGTGCCAGCAGCGTATTGGGACTAGCGGGGACCGAGCAGTACTTC
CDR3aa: CASSVLGLAGTEQYF

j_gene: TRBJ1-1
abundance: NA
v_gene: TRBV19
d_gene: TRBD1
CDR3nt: TGTGCCAGTAGGAGTACAGGGGGGGCGAACACTGAAGCTTTCTTT
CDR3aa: CASRSTGGANTEAFF

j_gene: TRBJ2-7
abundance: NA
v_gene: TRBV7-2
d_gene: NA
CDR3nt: TGTGCCAGCAGCCCGACCGAGGACTACGTTAGGGGCTACGAGCAGTACTTC
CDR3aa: CASSPTEDYVRGYEQYF

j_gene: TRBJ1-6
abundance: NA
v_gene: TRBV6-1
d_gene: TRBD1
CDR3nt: TGTGCCAGCAGTGGGAGCGACAGGGTGGGATCACCCCTCCACTTT
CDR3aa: CASSGSDRVGSPLHF

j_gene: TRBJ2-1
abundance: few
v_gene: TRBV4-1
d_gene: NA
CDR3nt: TGCGCCAGCAGCCAAGGGGGGCCCCTTACCAATGAGCAGTTCTTC
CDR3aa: CASSQGGPLTNEQFF

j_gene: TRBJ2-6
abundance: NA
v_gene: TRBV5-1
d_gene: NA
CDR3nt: TGCGCCAGCAGCTTGTCAGACTCTGGGGCCAACGGCCTGACTTTC
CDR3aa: CASSLSDSGANGLTF

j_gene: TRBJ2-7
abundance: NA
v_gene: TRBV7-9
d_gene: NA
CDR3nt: TGTTCCAGCAGCCCCGGGGAGCCACCCTACGAGCAGTACTTC
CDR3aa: CSSSPGEPPYEQYF

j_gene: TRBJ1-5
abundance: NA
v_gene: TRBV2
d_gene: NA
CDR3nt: TGTGCCAGCAGTGGCGTAGGGGGTAGCAATCAGCCCCAGCATTTT
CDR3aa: CASSGVGGSNQPQHF

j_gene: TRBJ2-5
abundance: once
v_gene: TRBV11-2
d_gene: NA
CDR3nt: TGTGCCAGCAGCTTCTTTGCGTCTGAGACCCAGTACTTC
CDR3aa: CASSFFASETQYF

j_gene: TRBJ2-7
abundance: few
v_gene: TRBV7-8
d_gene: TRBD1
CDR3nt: TGTGCCAGCAGCTTAGAGGGACAGAGCTCCTACGAGCAGTACTTC
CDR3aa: CASSLEGQSSYEQYF

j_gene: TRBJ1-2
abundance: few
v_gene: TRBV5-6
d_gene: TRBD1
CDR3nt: TGTGCCAGCAGCCTACTGGGACAGGGGGCCCGGGATGGCTACACCTTC
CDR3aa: CASSLLGQGARDGYTF

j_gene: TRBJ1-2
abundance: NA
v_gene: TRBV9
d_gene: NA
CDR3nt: TGTGCCAGCAGCGTAAGACAGGAACACTATGGCTACACCTTC
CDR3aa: CASSVRQEHYGYTF

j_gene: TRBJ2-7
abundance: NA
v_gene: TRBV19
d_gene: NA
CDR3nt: TGTGCCAGTAGCCCGGGCGGGTCCTCCTACGAGCAGTACTTC
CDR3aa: CASSPGGSSYEQYF

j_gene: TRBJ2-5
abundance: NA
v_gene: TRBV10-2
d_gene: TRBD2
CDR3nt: TGCGCCAGCAGTGCCCGACTAGCGGGACAAGAGACCCAGTACTTC
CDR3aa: CASSARLAGQETQYF

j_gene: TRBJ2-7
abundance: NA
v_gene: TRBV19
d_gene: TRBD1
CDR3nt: TGTGCCAGTAGTACCGGGAGAGTAGGACAGGGGGCTGCCTACGAGCAGTACTTC
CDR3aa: CASSTGRVGQGAAYEQYF

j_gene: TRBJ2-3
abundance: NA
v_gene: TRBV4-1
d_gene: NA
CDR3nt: TGCGCCAGCAGCCAACCCGGGACTTCAGATACGCAGTATTTT
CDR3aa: CASSQPGTSDTQYF

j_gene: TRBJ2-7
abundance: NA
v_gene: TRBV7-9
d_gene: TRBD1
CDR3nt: TGTGCCAGCAGCACCAGGACAGGGGGGGATCAGTACTTC
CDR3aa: CASSTRTGGDQYF

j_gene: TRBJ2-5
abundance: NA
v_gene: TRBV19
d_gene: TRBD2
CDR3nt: TGTGCCAGTAGTCTTAGCGGGGGGACGGAAGAGACCCAGTACTTC
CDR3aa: CASSLSGGTEETQYF

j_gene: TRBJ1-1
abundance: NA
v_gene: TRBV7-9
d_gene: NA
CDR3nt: TGTGCCAGCAGCTTGGAGGACACTGAAGCTTTCTTT
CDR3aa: CASSLEDTEAFF

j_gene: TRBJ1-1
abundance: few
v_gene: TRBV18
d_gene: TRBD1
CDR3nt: TGTGCCAGCTCACTATATTCCGGGACAGGGGAATTTAGCACTGAAGCTTTCTTT
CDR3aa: CASSLYSGTGEFSTEAFF

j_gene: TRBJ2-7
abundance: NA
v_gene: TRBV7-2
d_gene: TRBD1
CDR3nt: TGTGCCAGCAGCTTAGACACTAAACCGGGACAGGGCCATTACGAGCAGTACTTC
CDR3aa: CASSLDTKPGQGHYEQYF

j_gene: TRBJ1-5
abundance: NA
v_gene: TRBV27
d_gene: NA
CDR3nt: TGTGCCAGCAGCCTCGCTGCGGGGGGCAGGGCACTTCAGCCCCAGCATTTT
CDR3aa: CASSLAAGGRALQPQHF

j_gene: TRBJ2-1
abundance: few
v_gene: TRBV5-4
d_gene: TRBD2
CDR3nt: TGTGCCAGCAGCTCGAACCCTAGCGGGAGGGAGGAGCAGTTCTTC
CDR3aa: CASSSNPSGREEQFF

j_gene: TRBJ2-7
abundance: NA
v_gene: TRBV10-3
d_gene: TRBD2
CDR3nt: TGTGCCATCAGTGAGACCGGACTAGCGGGAGCCGAGCAGTACTTC
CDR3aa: CAISETGLAGAEQYF

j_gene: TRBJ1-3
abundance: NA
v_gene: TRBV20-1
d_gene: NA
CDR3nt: TGCAGTGCTCTGGCGGTTGACACCATATATTTT
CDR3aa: CSALAVDTIYF

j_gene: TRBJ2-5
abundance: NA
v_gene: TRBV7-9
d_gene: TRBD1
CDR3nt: TGTGCCAGCAGCTACTACAGGGGGCTCGAGACCCAGTACTTC
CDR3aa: CASSYYRGLETQYF

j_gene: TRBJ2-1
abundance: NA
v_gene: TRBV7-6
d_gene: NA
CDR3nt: TGTGCCAGCAGCTTAAGAGGTTACAATGAGCAGTTCTTC
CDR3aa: CASSLRGYNEQFF

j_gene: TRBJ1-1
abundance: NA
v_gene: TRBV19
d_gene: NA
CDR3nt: TGTGCCAGTAGCATTAACCCGGACACTGAAGCTTTCTTT
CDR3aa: CASSINPDTEAFF

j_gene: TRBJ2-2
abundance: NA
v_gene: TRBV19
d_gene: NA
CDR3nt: TGTGCCAGTAGTTCCGGGAGACTAACCAACACCGGGGAGCTGTTTTTT
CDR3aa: CASSSGRLTNTGELFF

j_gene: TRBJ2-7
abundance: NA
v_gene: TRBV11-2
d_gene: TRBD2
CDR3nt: TGTGCCAGCAGCCGACGGGGACTAGCCCCTCACGAGCAGTACTTC
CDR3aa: CASSRRGLAPHEQYF

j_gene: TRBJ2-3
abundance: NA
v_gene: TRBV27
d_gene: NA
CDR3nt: TGTGCCAGCAGTTTCATAGATACGCAGTATTTT
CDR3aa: CASSFIDTQYF

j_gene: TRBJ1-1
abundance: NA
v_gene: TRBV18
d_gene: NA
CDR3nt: TGTGCCAGCTCACCATTTCAAGGAGGTAACACTGAAGCTTTCTTT
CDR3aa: CASSPFQGGNTEAFF

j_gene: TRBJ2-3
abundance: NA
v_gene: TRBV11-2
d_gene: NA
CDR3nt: TGTGCCAGCAGCCTCTACACAGATACGCAGTATTTT
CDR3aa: CASSLYTDTQYF

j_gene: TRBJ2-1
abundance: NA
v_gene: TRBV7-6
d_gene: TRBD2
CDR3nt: TGTGCCAGCAGCTTAGCGCGATCCGGGACTAGTGGAAATGAGCAGTTCTTC
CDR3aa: CASSLARSGTSGNEQFF

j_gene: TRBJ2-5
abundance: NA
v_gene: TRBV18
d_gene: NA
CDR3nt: TGTGCCAGCTCACCTATGGAGGACAGCCAAGAGACCCAGTACTTC
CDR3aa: CASSPMEDSQETQYF

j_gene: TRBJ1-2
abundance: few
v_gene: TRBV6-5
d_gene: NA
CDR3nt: TGTGCCAGCAGTTACGGGACAAACTACTATGGCTACACCTTC
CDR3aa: CASSYGTNYYGYTF

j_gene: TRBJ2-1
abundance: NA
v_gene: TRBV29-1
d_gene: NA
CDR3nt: TGCAGCGCCACAGTTAATGAGCAGTTCTTC
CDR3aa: CSATVNEQFF

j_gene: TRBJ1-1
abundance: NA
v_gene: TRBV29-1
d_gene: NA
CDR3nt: TGCAGCTCCCGACTCGAGGTGAACACTGAAGCTTTCTTT
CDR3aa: CSSRLEVNTEAFF

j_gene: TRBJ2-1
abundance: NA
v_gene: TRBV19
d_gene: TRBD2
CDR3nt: TGTGCCAGTAGTACTAACGGGGGGGCCGAGTTCCATGAGCAGTTCTTC
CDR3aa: CASSTNGGAEFHEQFF

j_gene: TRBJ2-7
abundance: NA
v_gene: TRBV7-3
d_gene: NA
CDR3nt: TGTGCCAGCAGCTTCGATGTTAGCTACGAGCAGTACTTC
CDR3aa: CASSFDVSYEQYF

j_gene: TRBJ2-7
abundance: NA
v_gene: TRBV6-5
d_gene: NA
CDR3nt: TGTGCCAGCAGTTACGGCACGGGGAGAGTCTACGAGCAGTACTTC
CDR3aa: CASSYGTGRVYEQYF

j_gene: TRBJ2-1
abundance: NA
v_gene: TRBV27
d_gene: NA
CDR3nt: TGTGCCAGCAGTTTTGAGGGGGGGCCTTACAATGAGCAGTTCTTC
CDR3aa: CASSFEGGPYNEQFF

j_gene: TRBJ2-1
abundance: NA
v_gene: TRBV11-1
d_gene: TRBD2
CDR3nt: TGTGCCAGCAGCCTTCGGCGGGGGGTCTCCTACAATGAGCAGTTCTTC
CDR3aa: CASSLRRGVSYNEQFF

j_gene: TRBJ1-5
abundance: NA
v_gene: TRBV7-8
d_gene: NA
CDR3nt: TGTGCCAGCGCAATCGGTTGGGGGGGCGGGGGGAGCAATCAGCCCCAGCATTTT
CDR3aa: CASAIGWGGGGSNQPQHF